This T cell receptor beta chain was sequenced for a study of Graves' ophthalmopathy and Graves' hyperthyroidism (dated by TCRdb to the late 2010s). For context, the study as a whole: A patient counted as having stable hyperthyroidism if there was no progression to ophthalmopathy within 18 months of follow-up. To tell Graves' ophthalmopathy apart from Graves' hyperthyroidism, and to predict which patients would progress to ophthalmopathy, the study relied on TCR beta repertoire signatures. In total, 135 blood samples were TCR-sequenced: around 42 ophthalmopathy, about 75 hyperthyroidism and about 17 hyperthyroidism-to-ophthalmopathy patients. To explore V-J signatures distinguishing ophthalmopathy from hyperthyroidism, a discovery set of 100 patients (around 42 ophthalmopathy, 57 stable hyperthyroidism) was enrolled. For independent validation, a separate cohort was made up of about 18 hyperthyroidism patients plus 17 patients who later progressed from hyperthyroidism to ophthalmopathy. In five or six hyperthyroidism patients, the T-cell repertoire of thyroid tissue was compared with the T-cell repertoire of blood. Once sampling was done, hyperthyroidism patients were given methimazole at a starting dose of 30 mg daily, while ophthalmopathy patients were given high-dose intravenous methylprednisolone.

General conclusions and limits of the study: No statistical method was used to set the sample size in advance, and the investigators knew which group each participant was assigned to. In validation, the model predicted ophthalmopathy progression with about 71% sensitivity and about 77% specificity; about a dozen predicted patients were CT-confirmed with GO in a median of approximately 6.5 months. In cross-validation, the 13-signature model distinguished ophthalmopathy from stable hyperthyroidism with less than 90% sensitivity and approximately 81% specificity, while in the test set the corresponding values were about 79% and 69%. Most expanded thyroid clonotypes with frequency above 0.001 were also detected in blood, suggesting blood repertoires may reflect the thyroid immune response.

For repertoire sequencing, the TCR beta CDR3 regions were amplified from RNA transcripts. The first round was an RT-PCR using HTBI primers with the Qiagen OneStep RT-PCR kit, and this first round was followed by a second-round multiplex PCR, then size selection and purification. Libraries were sequenced on an Illumina HiSeq2000 using paired-end 100 bp reads. For the original study's pipeline: SOAPnuke was used to process the reads, removing any read that contained adapters or uncalled bases, had a mean Phred below 15, or lacked an exact match to the constant primer or identifier. COPE v1.2.5 was used to merge high-quality paired reads. Each unique nucleotide sequence was treated as a clonotype, and MiTCR v1.1 was used to align the clonotypes to the IMGT TRB V, D and J references. Only V-J combinations with frequency above 0.0001 were analysed, covering approximately 99% of repertoires. A TCR clonal expansion and chaos score per V-J combination was defined as the ratio of F50 clonal expansion to chaos observed in the TCRdist matrix. Welch's t-statistics and random forest were used to narrow the features down to over ten V-J combinations, which were then fed into a naive Bayes classifier. The similarity between thyroid and blood repertoires was quantified using the Morisita-Horn index. The raw public reads went through TCRdb reprocessing: fastp at Q25, MiXCR clone calling, in-frame beta chains kept. Merged by CDR3 protein, the rows form single entries marked with the most common genes and DNA. The V and J calls and clone size come from TCRdb's table, not from the authors' own analysis. The sample table holds more than 1,000,000 distinct CDR3 sequences, of which about two fifths were seen once. The ten largest clones represent approximately 10% of the sample.

This clonotype was recorded a few times. Its binding antigen is unknown. Per-nucleotide qualities are absent, and no much larger clonotype sits a single base away. CDR1 and CDR2, per the germline V gene, are SGHRS and YFSETQ. Germline trimming amounts to 0 bases on V and 1 base on J, with 10 as the count of junction bases outside the gene matches. From its cysteine to its phenylalanine, the CDR3 spans 19 amino acids. Kept here is only the CDR3 DNA, which spans 57 bases and is read in frame from base 1. Patients with hyperthyroidism were aged 18 to 65 years, had been newly diagnosed, and had a disease duration of less than 2 months. Patients were excluded if they had other autoimmune diseases, uncontrolled infections, pregnancy or lactation. Diagnosis was based on clinical symptoms, serum thyroxine, TRAb, thyroid ultrasound and orbital computed tomography. Total RNA was extracted with Trizol reagent and quality-checked on an Agilent 2100 Bioanalyzer.

In this chain, TRBV5-1 is recombined with TRBJ1-1; 12 bases in the middle match TRBD1. This sequence originates from an adult man with Graves' hyperthyroidism. Sequenced sample: peripheral blood or thyroid tissue (not recorded which). The CDR3 in this case is CASSLEFWGQGARNTEAFF. The bases are TGCGCCAGCAGCTTGGAGTTTTGGGGACAGGGGGCGAGGAACACTGAAGCTTTCTTT.